The 11 T cell receptor beta chains presented below share a single source sample, sequenced in a study of vaccination and CD4 T cells after COVID-19. These receptors have no identified antigens. Oncomine TCR Beta short-read sequencing was applied to DNA from cultured CD4+ T cells. TCRdb analysed the PCR reads with MiXCR anew, one entry per CDR3 protein. The table lists roughly 12,000 distinct CDR3 sequences, around 40% of them singletons, with more than 15% in the top ten. Treatment indicated: approximately 11-day PBMC culture with coronavirus spike peptide pools or control peptides (ViraFEST assay). The sample was cultured CD4+ T cells from blood. All receptors come from a human donor with COVID-19.

This clonotype was counted a few times. The chain has TRBV7-2 and TRBJ2-5; 9 bases agree with TRBD2. There are 17 residues in the CDR3. V gave up 1 base and J gave up 5 bases; unmatched junction bases: 11. From germline, CDR1 is SGHTA and CDR2 FQGNSA. The CDR3 sequence: CASSLVAGGTSGETQYF. The CDR3 nucleotides read TGTGCCAGCAGCTTAGTTGCGGGGGGGACCTCCGGGGAGACCCAGTACTTC.

The chain has TRBV27 and TRBJ2-7; either TRBD1 or TRBD2 may supply D (5 bases each). In germline, CDR1 is MNHEY, CDR2 SMNVEV (reference sequence). V gave up 8 bases and J gave up 4 bases, with 18 bases separating them. This CDR3 spans 14 amino acids. The CDR3 here is CASRSSGRAYEQYF. The CDR3 nucleotides are TGTGCCAGCCGCTCATCGGGACGAGCTTACGAGCAGTACTTC.

The genes are TRBV27 and TRBJ1-3; D perhaps matches TRBD1 (6 bases). Trimming pared 6 bases from V and 4 bases from J, leaving 10 bases between. Germline loops: CDR1 MNHEY, CDR2 SMNVEV (reference sequence). The CDR3 consists of 13 residues. CDR3: CASRTGTGNTIYF. The CDR3 bases are TGTGCCAGCAGAACAGGGACGGGAAACACCATATATTTT.

The rearrangement uses TRBV15 and TRBJ2-3; no clear D gene. This CDR3 comprises 15 residues. V was cut by 5 bases and J by 3 bases, with 15 bases left in between. Germline V lookup: CDR1 LNHNV, CDR2 YYDKDF (reference sequence). In DNA form, the CDR3 reads TGTGCCACCAGCCCCACCACGCTTAAAACAGATACGCAGTATTTT. This codes for CATSPTTLKTDTQYF.

This clonotype was observed a few times. The chain has TRBV24-1 and TRBJ2-5; the match to TRBD2 covers 7 bases. The germline V gene has CDR1 KGHDR and CDR2 SFDVKD. Trimming removed 4 bases from V and 3 bases from J; junction bases left unmatched: 13. The CDR3 extends over 17 amino acids. CDR3 coding DNA: TGTGCCACCAGTGACCTTGGAAGACCGGGGGGAGAAGAGACCCAGTACTTC. Its protein is CATSDLGRPGGEETQYF.

This chain uses TRBV7-9 with TRBJ1-1; TRBD1 aligns across 7 bases. Germline V lookup: CDR1 SEHNR, CDR2 FQNEAQ (reference sequence). J gave up 11 bases and V 4 bases, and 16 bases lay outside the gene matches. This CDR3 has 15 residues. In DNA form, the CDR3 reads TGTGCCAGCAGCTCCTCCGGGACAGAGCCTTATAGGGCTTTCTTT. This encodes CASSSSGTEPYRAFF.

The V gene is TRBV11-3, the J gene TRBJ2-1; TRBD2 might be the D (6 bases). The CDR3 contains 13 residues. CDR1 and CDR2 from the germline V gene are SGHNT and YENEEA. Between the trimmed V and J ends, which lost 0 bases and 15 bases, there was a span of 15 bases. Here the CDR3 DNA reads TGTGCCAGCAGCTTAGAGCGAGAGACTAGTCCGTTCTTC. Its protein product is CASSLERETSPFF. The variable domain in full, completed from reference TRBV11-3 and TRBJ2-1, reads EAGVVQSPRYKIIEKKQPVAFWCNPISGHNTLYWYLQNLGQGPELLIRYENEEAVDDSQLPKDRFSAERLKGVDSTLKIQPAELGDSAVYLCASSLERETSPFFGPGTRLTVL.

V usage is TRBV20-1 and J usage is TRBJ2-7; 8 nucleotides align to TRBD2. The CDR3 consists of 11 residues. Germline V CDR1 and CDR2: DFQATT, SNEGSKA (reference sequence). Trimming removed 4 bases from V and 7 bases from J; junction bases left unmatched: 3. CDR3 nucleotide sequence: TGCAGTGCTAAGCGGGGGTGGGAGCAGTACTTC. Translated: CSAKRGWEQYF.

The chain joins TRBV12-3 or TRBV12-4 to TRBJ2-1; D might be TRBD1 (5 bases). The length of the CDR3 is 12 residues. Between the trimmed V and J ends, which lost 5 bases and 8 bases, there was a span of 10 bases. CDR3 loop: CASSRTTDEQFF. CDR3 coding DNA: TGTGCCAGCAGTCGGACGACAGATGAGCAGTTCTTC.

This clonotype has just one count. V and J are TRBV6-1 and TRBJ2-5, with 8 bases identical to TRBD1. Trimming removed 7 bases from V and 5 bases from J; junction bases left unmatched: 15. The germline CDR1 and CDR2 sequences are MNHNS and SASEGT. The CDR3 is made up of 16 amino acids. The chain's CDR3 is CASTRRDRLVGETQYF. The CDR3 DNA follows: TGTGCCAGCACCCGGAGGGACAGGCTGGTTGGGGAGACCCAGTACTTC.

This clonotype occurred a few times. This chain links TRBV6-1 with TRBJ2-5; 14 bases are a match to TRBD2. This CDR3 spans 16 amino acids. Germline CDR1 reads MNHNS; CDR2 reads SASEGT. After removal of 6 bases from V and 5 bases from J, the junction contained 8 bases not matched to a gene. The DNA of the CDR3 is TGTGCCAGCAGCCAAAAGACTAGCGGGGGGGGCGAGACCCAGTACTTC. Its protein is CASSQKTSGGGETQYF.